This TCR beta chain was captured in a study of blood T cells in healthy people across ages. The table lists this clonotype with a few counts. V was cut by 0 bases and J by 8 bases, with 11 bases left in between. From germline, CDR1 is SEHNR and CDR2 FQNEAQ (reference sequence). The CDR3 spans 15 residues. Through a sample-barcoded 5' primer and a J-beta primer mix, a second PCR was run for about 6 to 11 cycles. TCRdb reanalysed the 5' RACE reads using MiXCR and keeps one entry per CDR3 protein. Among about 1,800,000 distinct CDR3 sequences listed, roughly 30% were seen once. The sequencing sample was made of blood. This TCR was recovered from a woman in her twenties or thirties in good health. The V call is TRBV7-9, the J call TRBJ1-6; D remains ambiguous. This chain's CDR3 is CASSLANTDHSPLHF. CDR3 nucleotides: TGTGCCAGCAGCTTAGCTAACACCGATCATTCACCCCTCCACTTT.